These T cell receptor beta chains were read from a single sample in a study of T cell changes during pregnancy in multiple sclerosis. Clones were sequenced by immunoSEQ multiplex PCR, and TCRdb holds only the in-frame ones, with some missing. This table holds under 70,000 clones, about 92% found once. The sequenced sample was CD4+ T cells from peripheral blood mononuclear cells, obtained after pregnancy. Receptor source: a female donor with multiple sclerosis, enrolled in a pregnancy study. Both conserved end residues are part of each CDR3. The D gene is left open where the match is weak. Part of the rows lack a size; the others show once, few, many or a class for expanded clones.

j_gene | abundance | v_gene | d_gene | CDR3aa | CDR3nt
TRBJ1-1 | . | TRBV7-3 | TRBD1 | CASSLGGGRTEAFF | TGTGCCAGCAGCTTAGGAGGGGGCCGGACTGAAGCTTTCTTT
TRBJ1-1 | . | TRBV7-9 | . | CASSLDGVRAPFF | TGTGCCAGCAGCCTAGATGGGGTGAGGGCTCCTTTCTTT
TRBJ2-5 | once | TRBV27 | . | CASSSRTPDRKQETQYF | TGTGCCAGCAGTTCCAGAACTCCGGACAGAAAACAAGAGACCCAGTACTTC
TRBJ1-2 | . | TRBV19 | . | CASSPAGRALYGYTF | TGTGCCAGTAGCCCCGCGGGGCGGGCCCTCTATGGCTACACCTTC
TRBJ1-5 | . | TRBV7-2 | . | CASSLLRGNQPQHF | TGTGCCAGCAGCTTGCTTCGGGGAAATCAGCCCCAGCATTTT
TRBJ2-6 | . | TRBV4-3 | . | CASSLKGPGANVLTF | TGCGCCAGCAGCCTCAAGGGGCCTGGGGCCAACGTCCTGACTTTC
TRBJ2-1 | . | TRBV19 | TRBD1 | CASSIVTGGRWFF | TGTGCCAGTAGTATCGTCACAGGGGGTCGGTGGTTCTTC
TRBJ2-5 | . | TRBV18 | TRBD1 | CASSHGQGAETQYF | TGTGCCAGCTCCCATGGACAGGGAGCAGAGACCCAGTACTTC
TRBJ1-2 | . | TRBV4-1 | . | CASSQDSGYWAYGYTF | TGCGCCAGCAGCCAAGATAGCGGGTACTGGGCATATGGCTACACCTTC
TRBJ1-2 | . | TRBV5-6 | TRBD1 | CASSWTGYGYTF | TGTGCCAGCAGTTGGACAGGGTATGGCTACACCTTC
TRBJ1-2 | . | TRBV18 | TRBD1 | CASSLQGATYGYTF | TGTGCCAGCTCACTACAGGGGGCAACCTATGGCTACACCTTC
TRBJ2-1 | . | TRBV4-3 | TRBD2 | CAKALAGGRGEQFF | TGCGCCAAAGCTCTAGCGGGGGGGCGAGGTGAGCAGTTCTTC
TRBJ1-1 | . | TRBV12-5 | . | CASVGGVGEAFF | TGTGCTAGTGTTGGGGGGGTGGGTGAAGCTTTCTTT
TRBJ2-7 | . | TRBV10-3 | . | CAISPPITSPLLYF | TGTGCCATCAGCCCCCCTATAACTAGCCCCCTTTTGTACTTC
TRBJ1-5 | . | TRBV5-4 | TRBD1 | CASSRDRGNQPQHF | TGTGCCAGCAGCCGGGACAGGGGCAATCAGCCCCAGCATTTT
TRBJ2-1 | . | TRBV11-3 | . | CASSLSMGLGEFF | TGTGCCAGCAGCTTGTCAATGGGCCTCGGTGAGTTCTTC
TRBJ2-4 | . | TRBV7-2 | . | CASSFDGHGKNIQYF | TGTGCCAGCAGCTTCGATGGACATGGCAAAAACATTCAGTACTTC
TRBJ1-5 | . | TRBV18 | TRBD1 | CASSGQGLGQPQHF | TGTGCCAGCTCGGGACAGGGGTTAGGTCAGCCCCAGCATTTT
TRBJ1-1 | . | TRBV6-5 | . | CASSYSGVPNEAFF | TGTGCCAGCAGTTACTCAGGGGTTCCTAATGAAGCTTTCTTT
TRBJ1-4 | . | TRBV7-9 | . | CASSLAQGLPATNEKLFF | TGTGCCAGCAGCTTAGCGCAGGGGCTCCCCGCAACTAATGAAAAACTGTTTTTT
TRBJ2-1 | . | TRBV4-2 | TRBD2 | CASSPQAGFNEQFF | TGTGCCAGCAGCCCTCAAGCGGGGTTCAATGAGCAGTTCTTC
TRBJ2-3 | . | TRBV19 | TRBD2 | CASSTGTSGLSTDTQYF | TGTGCCAGTAGTACTGGGACTAGCGGCCTTAGCACAGATACGCAGTATTTT
TRBJ2-6 | . | TRBV7-3 | . | CASSTTGIGANVLTF | TGTGCCAGCAGCACTACAGGGATTGGGGCCAACGTCCTGACTTTC
TRBJ2-3 | . | TRBV7-8 | . | CASSLSPRGGGTDTQYF | TGTGCCAGCAGCTTAAGCCCCAGAGGGGGGGGCACAGATACGCAGTATTTT
TRBJ2-3 | . | TRBV18 | TRBD1 | CASSRGQGSTDTQYF | TGTGCCAGCTCACGGGGACAGGGGAGCACAGATACGCAGTATTTT
TRBJ1-4 | once | TRBV18 | . | CASSQYTGFGTNEKLFF | TGTGCCAGCTCACAGTACACAGGGTTTGGCACTAATGAAAAACTGTTTTTT
TRBJ1-5 | . | TRBV7-8 | . | CASRISGQPNQPQHF | TGTGCCAGCAGGATCAGTGGACAGCCGAATCAGCCCCAGCATTTT